This section outlines one T cell receptor (beta chain) sequence together with its context. Its antigen is undetermined. This sample was included in a study of OX40 agonist ivuxolimab in advanced cancers. Whole-study context: The study gave patients intravenous ivuxolimab at 0.01 to 10 mg/kg every 2 weeks.

Profiling relied on immunoSEQ multiplex PCR, and the TCRdb table lists in-frame clones only, not all of them. Found here are just over 90,000 clones, approximately 90% of them singletons; the top ten hold 0.65% to 0.85%. The length of the CDR3 is 12 residues. Germline CDR1 SGHVS, CDR2 FQNEAQ. Trimming left V 5 bases short and J 2 bases short, with 5 bases between. Sampling of blood occurred at baseline, cycle 4 day 1, and cycle 7 day 1. Overall study findings and caveats: Dosing at 0.1 to 3.0 mg/kg was accompanied by clonal expansion of CD4+ and CD8+ blood T cells by week 6. Average numbers of expanded clones were greater in CD8+ T cells than in CD4+.

The V gene is TRBV7-8, the J gene TRBJ2-3; D remains unclear. Sample: CD4+ or CD8+ T cells sorted from blood, taken in a trial of the OX40 agonist ivuxolimab. This clonotype was sampled from an adult with an advanced solid tumor such as melanoma, head and neck, liver or kidney cancer. CDR3 residues: CASSPDTDTQYF. For the CDR3, the DNA is TGTGCCAGCAGCCCGGACACAGATACGCAGTATTTT.